This record concerns one T cell receptor (beta chain) sequence. Its specificity is not known. CD4+ T cells that had been cultured provided DNA sequenced with the Oncomine TCR Beta short-read assay. Cultured CD4+ T cells were the source of extracted genomic DNA. TCRdb recomputed calls from the PCR reads with MiXCR, one row per CDR3 protein. The repertoire holds about 14,000 distinct CDR3 sequences, with about 64% as singletons. Treatment meaning: approximately 9-day PBMC culture with coronavirus spike peptide pools or control peptides (ViraFEST assay). March to December 2020 was the span of positive PCR dates, which predated US Alpha, Beta and Delta variants. Each well received two million PBMCs, cultured with roughly 9.6 IU/ml IL-2 and about 9.9 ug/ml peptide pools. CDR1 and CDR2 (germline): DFQATT, SNEGSKA (reference sequence). V shed 3 bases and J shed 3 bases, with 9 bases lying between them. CDR3 length equals 13 residues.

The data belong to a study of vaccination and CD4 T cells after COVID-19. Study-level points and caveats: Data came from relatively few convalescent patients and lacked early post-infection timepoints.

The receptor was isolated from a human donor who had recovered from COVID-19. Sequences were obtained from CD4+ T cells from blood, cultured in vitro. The chain employs TRBV20-1 and TRBJ2-1, with D unresolved. CDR3 amino acids: CSARGLLYNEQFF. CDR3 coding DNA: TGCAGTGCTAGGGGCCTGCTCTACAATGAGCAGTTCTTC.